The clone carrying this T cell receptor beta chain has only a few counts. Its target is unknown. The entry originates in a study of CD8 T cells in ankylosing spondylitis. Study findings and constraints: Ankylosing spondylitis blood seemed to carry a telltale TCR beta motif made of several highly homologous variants.

TCRdb used MiXCR to reprocess the 5' RACE reads, holding one entry per CDR3 protein. The sample lists a few hundred thousand distinct CDR3 sequences; 20% to 25% were seen once. The sequence was obtained from a male donor with ankylosing spondylitis. The sequencing input was blood, either unsorted or a sorted T cell fraction (not recorded which).

The CDR3 here is CASSQRQGSAVEQYF. The CDR3 region has the DNA TGCGCCAGCAGCCAGAGACAGGGTTCAGCTGTGGAGCAGTACTTC. The V and J genes are TRBV5-1 and TRBJ2-7, with TRBD1 identical over 7 bases. J gave up 7 bases and V 4 bases, and 14 bases lay outside the gene matches. The CDR3 is 15 residues long. Germline loops: CDR1 SGHRS, CDR2 YFSETQ.